A selection of T cell receptor beta chains follows, all from one sample in a study of CD8 T cells in ankylosing spondylitis. TCRdb reanalysed the 5' RACE reads using MiXCR and keeps one entry per CDR3 protein. The table includes about 310,000 distinct CDR3 sequences, less than 25% detected once. Sample: blood, either unsorted or a sorted T cell fraction (not recorded which). These receptors were collected from a female donor with ankylosing spondylitis or in good health (not recorded which). Both conserved end residues are part of each CDR3. D genes are given only for firm matches. Not every row has a clone size; where given, it reads once, few, many or a size class.

>TRBJ2-7|-|-|TRBV30
CAWSVRGAREQYF
TGTGCCTGGAGTGTAAGGGGGGCCCGCGAGCAGTACTTC
>TRBJ2-1|-|TRBD2|TRBV4-3
CASSQDPGGSKFF
TGCGCCAGCAGCCAAGACCCTGGCGGGAGTAAGTTCTTC
>TRBJ1-2|few|-|TRBV7-9
CASSPLSEGWIYTF
TGTGCCAGCAGCCCGCTGTCAGAGGGCTGGATCTACACCTTC
>TRBJ2-7|-|-|TRBV7-9
CASSSSPGAVLGYEQYF
TGTGCCAGCAGCTCTAGCCCGGGAGCGGTCTTAGGGTACGAGCAGTACTTC
>TRBJ2-1|-|-|TRBV28
CASSLLTGYNNEQFF
TGTGCCAGCAGTTTATTAACGGGGTACAACAATGAGCAGTTCTTC
>TRBJ2-1|many|-|TRBV5-1
CASSRGRGTDEQFF
TGCGCCAGCTCCCGAGGGCGCGGGACGGATGAGCAGTTCTTC
>TRBJ2-2|-|-|TRBV20-1
CSAPGTNTGELFF
TGCAGTGCCCCGGGGACAAACACCGGGGAGCTGTTTTTT
>TRBJ2-1|few|TRBD2|TRBV7-2
CASLTLPSGGEQFF
TGTGCCAGCCTTACTCTGCCGAGCGGGGGTGAGCAGTTCTTC
>TRBJ1-1|many|TRBD1|TRBV29-1
CSVRGQGNTEAFF
TGCAGCGTTCGAGGACAGGGGAACACTGAAGCTTTCTTT
>TRBJ2-1|-|TRBD2|TRBV12-3/TRBV12-4
CASRFLAGVANEQFF
TGTGCCAGCAGATTCTTAGCGGGAGTCGCTAATGAGCAGTTCTTC
>TRBJ2-7|few|TRBD1|TRBV6-5
CASSYGRGTTYF
TGTGCCAGCAGTTATGGCAGGGGGACAACGTACTTC
>TRBJ2-7|-|-|TRBV6-5
CASSSIGLVGEQYF
TGTGCCAGCAGTTCGATCGGGCTAGTAGGTGAGCAGTACTTC
>TRBJ2-7|-|-|TRBV6-1
CASREQGNAYEQYF
TGTGCCAGCAGGGAACAAGGGAATGCCTACGAGCAGTACTTC
>TRBJ2-5|few|-|TRBV20-1
CSASYGIGETQYF
TGCAGTGCTAGTTACGGGATTGGGGAGACCCAGTACTTC
>TRBJ1-1|few|-|TRBV10-3
CAIRRATVNTEAFF
TGTGCCATCAGACGTGCGACAGTGAACACTGAAGCTTTCTTT
>TRBJ2-1|many|-|TRBV12-3/TRBV12-4
CASSRAGDPYNEQFF
TGTGCCAGCAGTAGAGCTGGAGACCCATACAATGAGCAGTTCTTC
>TRBJ2-1|few|-|TRBV11-2
CASSLMSLVQRNNEQFF
TGTGCCAGCAGCTTAATGAGCCTGGTACAACGGAACAATGAGCAGTTCTTC
>TRBJ1-1|-|-|TRBV29-1
CSVGLYTEAFF
TGCAGCGTGGGACTGTACACTGAAGCTTTCTTT
>TRBJ1-3|-|TRBD1|TRBV6-5
CASSSWTGIGNTIYF
TGTGCCAGCAGTTCCTGGACAGGGATTGGAAACACCATATATTTT
>TRBJ2-5|-|-|TRBV6-5
CASSYSFQGKTQYF
TGTGCCAGCAGTTACTCCTTTCAGGGAAAGACCCAGTACTTC
>TRBJ1-4|-|-|TRBV3-1
CASSVRDTATNEKLFF
TGTGCCAGCAGTGTTCGGGACACCGCAACTAATGAAAAACTGTTTTTT
>TRBJ2-5|few|TRBD2|TRBV20-1
CSARDGGRAVETQYF
TGCAGTGCTAGGGATGGAGGGAGGGCCGTGGAGACCCAGTACTTC
>TRBJ1-3|-|-|TRBV6-5
CASSYSGGGEGGNTIYF
TGTGCCAGCAGTTACTCTGGGGGGGGCGAGGGAGGAAACACCATATATTTT
>TRBJ1-1|few|-|TRBV13
CASSLGLRQLNTEAFF
TGTGCCAGCAGCTTAGGCCTCCGACAGTTGAACACTGAAGCTTTCTTT
>TRBJ1-1|-|-|TRBV6-5
CASGYRVETEAFF
TGTGCCAGCGGGTACAGGGTGGAAACTGAAGCTTTCTTT
>TRBJ2-3|-|TRBD2|TRBV2
CASVGLAGVEQYF
TGTGCCAGCGTTGGACTAGCGGGAGTGGAGCAGTATTTT
>TRBJ2-2|many|-|TRBV12-3/TRBV12-4
CASSNSQGLTGTGELFF
TGTGCCAGCAGTAACTCACAGGGCCTAACGGGCACCGGGGAGCTGTTTTTT
>TRBJ2-1|few|-|TRBV5-6
CASTESHEQFF
TGTGCCAGCACCGAATCCCATGAGCAGTTCTTC
>TRBJ2-7|many|TRBD2|TRBV29-1
CSVTSSGRVSEQYF
TGCAGCGTGACATCTAGCGGGAGGGTCAGCGAGCAGTACTTC
>TRBJ2-7|many|-|TRBV20-1
CSARSLGGSPYEQYF
TGCAGTGCTAGGTCGTTAGGAGGGAGTCCCTACGAGCAGTACTTC
>TRBJ1-5|few|-|TRBV5-6
CASSLGTSYSNQPQHF
TGTGCCAGCAGCCTCGGGACTTCTTATAGCAATCAGCCCCAGCATTTT